Here is one T cell receptor beta chain with its context. Antigen: not known. PCR involved 60 Vbeta and 13 Jbeta primers. This table comes from immunoSEQ multiplex PCR, and its TCRdb copy is limited to in-frame clones, with some not included. The repertoire has roughly 160,000 clones, roughly 78% of them found once; the top ten carry 1%. CDR1 and CDR2 from the germline V gene are SGDLS and YYNGEE. J was trimmed by 3 bases and V by 8 bases; bases with no gene match: 26. The CDR3 runs to 20 residues. The data originate from a study of cytomegalovirus exposure and HLA in healthy donors. General study points: It was taken for granted in presence/absence analyses that sequencing depth across donors was roughly uniform.

The sequenced sample consisted of PBMCs. The receptor was isolated from a woman between 45 and 65 years old in good health and CMV-seropositive. The J gene is TRBJ2-3, the V gene TRBV9; TRBD2 matches 8 bases. The CDR3 here is CASSRAGGHQGRLWTDTQYF. The CDR3 DNA is TGTGCCAGTTCGCGGGCGGGAGGTCATCAAGGACGGCTGTGGACAGATACGCAGTATTTT.